A selection of T cell receptor beta chains follows, all from one sample in a study of T cells in narcolepsy. Profiling relied on immunoSEQ multiplex PCR, and the TCRdb table lists in-frame clones only, not all of them. The repertoire holds tens of thousands of clones, roughly two thirds seen once, with 12% in the top ten. Sequencing was done on a sample of memory (CD45RA-) CD4+ T cells from blood. These receptors came from a human donor in good health. Each CDR3 is given with its conserved first and last residue. Each record gives: CDR3 protein, J gene, V gene.

CDR3 protein: CASGDRAGELFF; J gene: TRBJ2-2; V gene: TRBV9
CDR3 protein: CASSLGSYTGELFF; J gene: TRBJ2-2; V gene: TRBV7-2
CDR3 protein: CASSDRRTRGTPAFF; J gene: TRBJ1-1; V gene: TRBV11-2
CDR3 protein: CASSLGTSGLGGKLFF; J gene: TRBJ1-4; V gene: TRBV5-1
CDR3 protein: CASRGDGYEQYF; J gene: TRBJ2-7; V gene: TRBV7-6
CDR3 protein: CASSEKETQYF; J gene: TRBJ2-5; V gene: TRBV6-5
CDR3 protein: CASSLKVTSGANVLTF; J gene: TRBJ2-6; V gene: TRBV5-4
CDR3 protein: CASGQSSGNTIYF; J gene: TRBJ1-3; V gene: TRBV2
CDR3 protein: CASSLESGAGFEKLFF; J gene: TRBJ1-4; V gene: TRBV7-2
CDR3 protein: CASSQDLGSSYNEQFF; J gene: TRBJ2-1; V gene: TRBV4-3
CDR3 protein: CASSGTSGLTQETQYF; J gene: TRBJ2-5; V gene: TRBV5-4
CDR3 protein: CASSLTVNTYNEQFF; J gene: TRBJ2-1; V gene: TRBV11-1
CDR3 protein: CASSPGGGHGDTQYF; J gene: TRBJ2-3; V gene: TRBV18
CDR3 protein: CASRLQTGGHNEQFF; J gene: TRBJ2-1; V gene: TRBV2
CDR3 protein: CASSLAPGASQPQHF; J gene: TRBJ1-5; V gene: TRBV7-2
CDR3 protein: CASQVAFFGSYNSPLHF; J gene: TRBJ1-6; V gene: TRBV28
CDR3 protein: CASGGRGTQTFF; J gene: TRBJ1-1; V gene: TRBV2
CDR3 protein: CASTIRGAFNQPQHF; J gene: TRBJ1-5; V gene: TRBV19
CDR3 protein: CASSTPQGAHTGELFF; J gene: TRBJ2-2; V gene: TRBV19
CDR3 protein: CSVEVGYEQYF; J gene: TRBJ2-7; V gene: TRBV29-1
CDR3 protein: CASSARSGGRKNEQFF; J gene: TRBJ2-1; V gene: TRBV7-2
CDR3 protein: CASSGRTGTSGTDTQYF; J gene: TRBJ2-3; V gene: TRBV10-1
CDR3 protein: CASSPISGVSVAGNTIYF; J gene: TRBJ1-3; V gene: TRBV18
CDR3 protein: CASTPQGNYGYTF; J gene: TRBJ1-2; V gene: TRBV19
CDR3 protein: CASSVGVRGWGSNEQFF; J gene: TRBJ2-1; V gene: TRBV9
CDR3 protein: CASSPPGQGMNKQYF; J gene: TRBJ2-7; V gene: TRBV25-1
CDR3 protein: CSVGQGRAEAFF; J gene: TRBJ1-1; V gene: TRBV29-1
CDR3 protein: CASSAALGLADSYEQYF; J gene: TRBJ2-7; V gene: TRBV7-9